This passage covers 32 T cell receptor beta chains from one sample sequenced in a study of blood T cell repertoires in COVID-19. Sequencing used immunoSEQ multiplex PCR; TCRdb keeps in-frame clones, though not all of them. The data show about 160,000 clones, approximately 80% seen once. Source material: peripheral blood. All receptors derive from a woman of 80 years or more with acute or convalescent COVID-19.

This chain uses TRBV7-9 with TRBJ2-5; tentative D call: TRBD1 (6 bases). Germline assignment: CDR1 SEHNR and CDR2 FQNEAQ (reference sequence). The ends were cut back, 1 base at V and 2 bases at J, with 14 bases in the middle. CDR3 length equals 16 residues. The chain's CDR3 is CASSLEMGHSQETQYF. For the CDR3, the DNA is TGTGCCAGCAGCTTAGAAATGGGACATAGTCAAGAGACCCAGTACTTC.

The CDR3 sequence is CASSQQGLEAGNTIYF. Written as DNA, the CDR3 is TGCGCCAGCAGCCAGCAGGGACTGGAGGCTGGAAACACCATATATTTT. The rearrangement joins TRBV5-1 to TRBJ1-3; possible D gene TRBD1, 5 bases. Trimming removed 4 bases from V and 2 bases from J, with 16 bases in between. The V gene's germline CDR1 is SGHRS and CDR2 YFSETQ. The CDR3 is 16 amino acids.

The chain is built from TRBV4-1 and TRBJ2-3, with a weak D call TRBD1 (5 bases). The length of the CDR3 is 17 residues. V lost 0 bases, J lost 0 bases, and 13 bases lay in between. Germline CDR1 reads MGHRA; CDR2 reads YSYEKL. The CDR3 here is CASSQERGGRSTDTQYF. The DNA of the CDR3 is TGCGCCAGCAGCCAAGAAAGGGGTGGTCGGAGCACAGATACGCAGTATTTT.

The chain links TRBV5-1 to TRBJ1-5, with no clear D. Germline CDR1 reads SGHRS; CDR2 reads YFSETQ. V dropped 0 bases and J dropped 7 bases, with 11 bases sitting between them. The CDR3 is made up of 14 amino acids. This CDR3 is CASSLEPGRQPQHF. DNA of the CDR3: TGCGCCAGCAGCTTGGAGCCAGGAAGGCAGCCCCAGCATTTT. Supplemented by reference TRBV5-1 and TRBJ1-5, the full variable domain reads KAGVTQTPRYLIKTRGQQVTLSCSPISGHRSVSWYQQTPGQGLQFLFEYFSETQRNKGNFPGRFSGRQFSNSRSEMNVSTLELGDSALYLCASSLEPGRQPQHFGDGTRLSIL.

The V and J genes are TRBV7-9 and TRBJ2-1; TRBD2 matches 9 bases. With V trimmed by 2 bases and J by 10 bases, 9 bases remained unmatched. CDR1 is SEHNR, CDR2 FQNEAQ, per germline (reference sequence). The CDR3 spans 15 residues. The CDR3 DNA is TGTGCCAGCAGCTTAAACAGCGGGAGGCCCTCGGAGCAGTTCTTC. Its translation is CASSLNSGRPSEQFF.

The V and J genes are TRBV3-1 (or the pseudogene TRBV3-2) and TRBJ2-5; unclear D gene. TRBJ2-7 matches the DNA end more closely, so the J call is doubtful. Germline V gene data show CDR1 as LGHDT and CDR2 as YNNKEL (reference sequence). The length of the CDR3 is 12 residues. Written as DNA, the CDR3 is TGTGCCAGCAGCCAAGTCTCCTACGAGCAGTACTTC. Protein product: CASSQVSYEQYF.

J is TRBJ2-6 and V is TRBV2, with D perhaps matching TRBD1 (6 bases). Germline-derived CDR1 and CDR2 are SNHLY and FYNNEI. V lost 7 bases, J lost 0 bases, and 16 bases lay in between. CDR3 size: 17 residues. The CDR3 here is CASIYELGGSGANVLTF. CDR3 DNA sequence: TGTGCCAGCATCTACGAGCTAGGGGGCTCTGGGGCCAACGTCCTGACTTTC.

The gene calls are TRBV6-1 and TRBJ2-2; 8 bases are shared with TRBD1. In germline, CDR1 is MNHNS, CDR2 SASEGT. The CDR3 is made up of 15 amino acids. The V and J ends lost 10 bases and 4 bases, in that order; junction bases with no gene match: 11. This CDR3 is CATGQGIMSTGELFF. CDR3 sequence (DNA): TGTGCCACCGGACAGGGAATCATGTCCACCGGGGAGCTGTTTTTT.

This rearrangement joins TRBV30 to TRBJ2-7; D is uncertain. The CDR3 covers 16 residues. V was shortened by 3 bases and J by 2 bases, with 20 bases between the two germline ends. In germline, CDR1 is GTSNPN, CDR2 SVGIG (reference sequence). The CDR3 nucleotides are TGTGCCTGGAGCGCTACGGGTCTTCAACCCCCCTACGAGCAGTACTTC. Its translation is CAWSATGLQPPYEQYF. The full variable domain, in which reference TRBV30 and TRBJ2-7 provide the parts outside the CDR3, is SQTIHQWPATLVQPVGSPLSLECTVEGTSNPNLYWYRQAAGRGLQLLFYSVGIGQISSEVPQNLSASRPQDRQFILSSKKLLLSDSGFYLCAWSATGLQPPYEQYFGPGTRLTVT.

This chain connects TRBV7-2 to TRBJ2-7; TRBD2 is a possible D gene (6 bases). Per the germline V gene, CDR1 is SGHTA and CDR2 is FQGNSA. Trimming pared 1 base from V and 0 bases from J, leaving 16 bases between. The CDR3 runs 17 residues. DNA of the CDR3: TGTGCCAGCAGCTTAGTGGCTAGCGCTAGACCCTCCTACGAGCAGTACTTC. Residues: CASSLVASARPSYEQYF.

The J gene is TRBJ1-2, the V gene TRBV12-3 or TRBV12-4, with TRBD1 matching 7 bases. The junction had 9 bases not matched to a gene; V was cut back by 6 bases and J by 8 bases. The CDR3 loop spans 13 amino acids. The chain's CDR3 is CASRIGDSGGYTF. The CDR3 nucleotides are TGTGCCAGCAGGATTGGGGACAGTGGCGGCTACACCTTC.

This sequence joins TRBV15 and TRBJ1-3, with a possible D match to TRBD1 (6 bases). Between the trimmed V and J ends, which lost 2 bases and 4 bases, there was a span of 18 bases. Germline V gives CDR1 LNHNV, CDR2 YYDKDF (reference sequence). This CDR3 comprises 17 residues. In DNA, the CDR3 is TGTGCCACCAGCAGACAACTATTGGGGGGGCCAGGAAACACCATATATTTT. It translates to CATSRQLLGGPGNTIYF.

The chain links TRBV25-1 to TRBJ1-2; D may be TRBD1 (6 bases). This CDR3 spans 14 amino acids. Trimming removed 1 base from V and 7 bases from J, with 13 bases in between. Germline-derived CDR1 and CDR2 are MGHDK and SYGVNS. The CDR3 loop reads CASSELRGGGGYTF. The CDR3 DNA follows: TGTGCCAGCAGTGAATTGAGGGGGGGCGGTGGCTACACCTTC.

The chain combines TRBV30 with TRBJ2-7, with D maybe TRBD2 (7 bases). Germline V gene lookup returns CDR1 GTSNPN and CDR2 SVGIG (reference sequence). V dropped 2 bases and J dropped 2 bases, with 16 bases sitting between them. The CDR3 extends over 15 amino acids. This CDR3 is CAWSPRGDKPYEQYF. The CDR3 region has the DNA TGTGCCTGGAGTCCCCGGGGGGACAAACCCTACGAGCAGTACTTC. Supplemented by reference TRBV30 and TRBJ2-7, the full variable domain reads SQTIHQWPATLVQPVGSPLSLECTVEGTSNPNLYWYRQAAGRGLQLLFYSVGIGQISSEVPQNLSASRPQDRQFILSSKKLLLSDSGFYLCAWSPRGDKPYEQYFGPGTRLTVT.

This chain uses TRBV19 with TRBJ2-2; 8 positions match TRBD2. V lost 3 bases, J lost 4 bases, and 16 bases stayed unmatched. Germline CDR1 reads LNHDA; CDR2 reads SQIVND (reference sequence). The CDR3 contains 19 residues. The CDR3 loop is CASSIPRGSGISGTGELFF. CDR3 DNA: TGTGCCAGTAGTATCCCACGTGGTAGCGGGATATCTGGCACCGGGGAGCTGTTTTTT.

The chain uses TRBV7-9 and TRBJ1-2, with 8 nucleotides matching TRBD1. Germline loops: CDR1 SEHNR, CDR2 FQNEAQ (reference sequence). The trim removed 5 bases at V and 8 bases at J, leaving 7 bases unmatched. The CDR3 is 13 amino acids. CDR3 sequence: CASSPQGAGGYTF. Written as DNA, the CDR3 is TGTGCCAGCAGCCCCCAGGGGGCTGGAGGCTACACCTTC. The full variable domain, with the rest looked up from reference TRBV7-9 and TRBJ1-2, is DTGVSQNPRHKITKRGQNVTFRCDPISEHNRLYWYRQTLGQGPEFLTYFQNEAQLEKSRLLSDRFSAERPKGSFSTLEIQRTEQGDSAMYLCASSPQGAGGYTFGSGTRLTVV.

J is TRBJ1-1 and V is TRBV5-4; the D gene is possibly TRBD1 (5 bases). Per germline, CDR1 SGHNT and CDR2 YYREEE (reference sequence). The V gene lost 2 bases and the J gene lost 0 bases, with 8 bases spanning the gap. CDR3 length: 14 amino acids. The CDR3 is CASSFGGVNTEAFF. CDR3 in DNA: TGTGCCAGCAGCTTCGGAGGGGTGAACACTGAAGCTTTCTTT.

This chain's CDR3 is CASSATGSGRFNEQFF. CDR3 DNA: TGTGCCAGCAGCGCTACGGGGAGCGGGAGGTTCAATGAGCAGTTCTTC. V and J are TRBV9 and TRBJ2-1, with 9 bases aligning to TRBD2. Germline V lookup: CDR1 SGDLS, CDR2 YYNGEE. The CDR3 covers 16 residues. The junction had 10 bases not matched to a gene; V was cut back by 3 bases and J by 6 bases.

Worth noting for this clone: The final CDR3 position lacks the conserved phenylalanine or tryptophan, pointing to a likely read error. It is unclear where the CDR3 begins or ends on the DNA, so no DNA is shown, and the CDR3 is as TCRdb lists it. The chain couples TRBV6-1 to TRBJ1-1; the D segment call TRBD1 is taken from the table without a DNA check. The CDR3 is 14 residues long, ends included. From germline, CDR1 is MNHNS and CDR2 SASEGT. The CDR3 sequence: CASSEQGATVPYFV.

The CDR3 loop is CASSPYRDMDTGELFF. In DNA form, the CDR3 reads TGCGCCAGCAGTCCCTACAGGGATATGGACACCGGGGAGCTGTTTTTT. The rearrangement uses TRBV23-1 and TRBJ2-2; weak D call: TRBD1 (6 bases). TRBV23-1 is known as an ORF, though its function is uncertain. The CDR3 spans 16 residues. V was clipped by 4 bases and J by 3 bases, with 15 bases between them.

This clone occurred a few times. The J gene is TRBJ1-2, the V gene TRBV19; 8 bases are a match to TRBD1. The CDR3 spans 14 residues. With V trimmed by 6 bases and J by 0 bases, 3 bases remained unmatched. Germline-derived CDR1 and CDR2 are LNHDA and SQIVND (reference sequence). The CDR3 bases are TGTGCCAGTAGGCCGGGACAGGCTAACTATGGCTACACCTTC. Its protein is CASRPGQANYGYTF. Together with reference TRBV19 and TRBJ1-2, the CDR3 gives the full variable domain: DGGITQSPKYLFRKEGQNVTLSCEQNLNHDAMYWYRQDPGQGLRLIYYSQIVNDFQKGDIAEGYSVSREKKESFPLTVTSAQKNPTAFYLCASRPGQANYGYTFGSGTRLTVV.

The chain uses TRBV5-1 and TRBJ2-2; 8 bases agree with TRBD2. Germline V gene data show CDR1 as SGHRS and CDR2 as YFSETQ. This CDR3 is 15 amino acids long. With V trimmed by 6 bases and J by 6 bases, 10 bases remained unmatched. In DNA, the CDR3 is TGCGCCAGCACCCCCGGGGGGGTGCAGGCCGGGGAGCTGTTTTTT. Amino acids: CASTPGGVQAGELFF.

The gene calls are TRBV6-5 and TRBJ2-3, with D perhaps matching TRBD2 (7 bases). The V end was cut by 2 bases, the J end by 4 bases, with 13 bases between. Germline V CDR1 and CDR2: MNHEY, SVGAGI. The CDR3 spans 15 residues. CDR3 amino acids: CASSYGGGSADTQYF. The CDR3 DNA reads TGTGCCAGCAGTTACGGGGGCGGGAGCGCAGATACGCAGTATTTT.

Details on this clone: One end of the junction varies from germline; a read error may be responsible. The rearrangement uses TRBV27 and TRBJ2-3, with D maybe TRBD1 (6 bases). Germline lookup yields CDR1 MNHEY and CDR2 SMNVEV (reference sequence). The CDR3 consists of 13 residues. CDR3 loop: CASSFRRTETQYF. CDR3 nucleotide sequence: TGTGCCAGCAGTTTCCGAAGGACAGAAACGCAGTATTTT.

The V gene is TRBV19, the J gene TRBJ2-1, with 10 bases lining up with TRBD2. The junction had 4 bases not matched to a gene; V was cut back by 2 bases and J by 9 bases. Looked up from germline, CDR1 is LNHDA and CDR2 is SQIVND (reference sequence). This CDR3 has 14 residues. The CDR3 here is CASSILAGAPEQFF. CDR3 DNA sequence: TGTGCCAGTAGTATACTAGCGGGAGCCCCTGAGCAGTTCTTC. The complete variable domain, with remaining parts taken from reference TRBV19 and TRBJ2-1, reads DGGITQSPKYLFRKEGQNVTLSCEQNLNHDAMYWYRQDPGQGLRLIYYSQIVNDFQKGDIAEGYSVSREKKESFPLTVTSAQKNPTAFYLCASSILAGAPEQFFGPGTRLTVL.

The chain recombines TRBV5-1 with TRBJ2-1, with D possibly TRBD2 on 7 matching bases. The CDR3 spans 16 residues. In germline, CDR1 is SGHRS, CDR2 YFSETQ. V lost 4 bases and J 0 bases, leaving 14 bases between the germline ends. This CDR3 reads CASSPGGGSSYNEQFF. In nucleotides, the CDR3 is TGCGCCAGCAGCCCCGGGGGCGGGAGCTCCTACAATGAGCAGTTCTTC.

This clone was observed a handful of times. The chain couples TRBV4-3 to TRBJ2-7; a possible D gene is TRBD2 (5 bases). CDR1 is LGHNA and CDR2 is YSLEER in the germline V gene. This CDR3 is built from 16 residues. V dropped 1 base and J dropped 7 bases, with 20 bases sitting between them. In DNA, the CDR3 is TGCGCCAGCAGCCAAGCCCGGGGAGCGTCCTTTCTGGAGCAGTACTTC. Amino acids: CASSQARGASFLEQYF.

The J gene is TRBJ1-1, the V gene TRBV10-3; D call uncertain. In germline, CDR1 is ENHRY, CDR2 SYGVKD. The CDR3 totals 14 residues. V gave up 10 bases and J gave up 0 bases, with 15 bases separating them. CDR3 DNA: TGTGCCACCCGAGGGCAGATTCTGAACACTGAAGCTTTCTTT. Protein sequence: CATRGQILNTEAFF.

Only one count was recorded for this clone. The rearrangement joins TRBV19 to TRBJ2-3; tentative D call: TRBD1 (5 bases). CDR1 and CDR2 from the germline V gene are LNHDA and SQIVND (reference sequence). The germline V and J ends were trimmed by 5 bases and 4 bases, with 7 bases remaining between them. CDR3 length equals 12 residues. The CDR3, as DNA: TGTGCCAGTAGTGGCAGGGCAGATACGCAGTATTTT. The encoded protein is CASSGRADTQYF.

J is TRBJ2-2 and V is TRBV5-1; the D is unclear. V was trimmed by 0 bases and J by 4 bases, leaving 7 bases between them. The CDR3 spans 14 residues. The germline V gene has CDR1 SGHRS and CDR2 YFSETQ. CDR3 amino acids: CASSLVVFTGELFF. CDR3 nucleotide sequence: TGCGCCAGCAGCTTGGTAGTGTTCACCGGGGAGCTGTTTTTT.

The chain couples TRBV25-1 to TRBJ2-7; weak D call: TRBD1 (5 bases). Trimming shortened V by 2 bases and J by 1 base, and 12 bases separated the two germline ends. The CDR3 length is 15 residues. Germline CDR1 and CDR2: MGHDK and SYGVNS. The CDR3 DNA sequence: TGTGCCAGCAGTGAACTAGGGGTTTCTTCCTACGAGCAGTACTTC. As protein: CASSELGVSSYEQYF.

The chain couples TRBV10-3 to TRBJ2-7, with 7 bases that match TRBD2. Per germline, CDR1 ENHRY and CDR2 SYGVKD. The CDR3 has 13 amino acids. Losses at the gene ends were 4 bases for V and 0 bases for J; bases not matched to a gene: 0. CDR3 sequence: CAISAGGSYEQYF. As DNA, the CDR3 is TGTGCCATCAGTGCGGGGGGCTCCTACGAGCAGTACTTC.